The clone carrying this T cell receptor beta chain was recorded a few times. The antigen is undetermined. The sample originates from a study of cytomegalovirus exposure and HLA in healthy donors. Study results and caveats: With later analysis, a missense DCLRE1C variant became linked to TCR beta V- and J-gene trimming.

60 Vbeta and 13 Jbeta primers were used in PCR. Profiled with immunoSEQ multiplex PCR; TCRdb holds only in-frame clones, not every one. The table records 150,000 to 200,000 clones, around three quarters of them present only once. The CDR3 runs 14 residues. Germline lookup yields CDR1 MNHNS and CDR2 SASEGT. V dropped 8 bases and J dropped 4 bases, with 15 bases sitting between them. The clonotype was recovered from a man aged 25-40 years in good health and CMV-seronegative. Sequences were obtained from PBMCs. The genes are TRBV6-1 and TRBJ1-3; unclear D gene. The CDR3 loop is CASSREAGGNTIYF. CDR3 sequence (DNA): TGTGCCAGCTCCCGGGAGGCGGGAGGAAACACCATATATTTT.